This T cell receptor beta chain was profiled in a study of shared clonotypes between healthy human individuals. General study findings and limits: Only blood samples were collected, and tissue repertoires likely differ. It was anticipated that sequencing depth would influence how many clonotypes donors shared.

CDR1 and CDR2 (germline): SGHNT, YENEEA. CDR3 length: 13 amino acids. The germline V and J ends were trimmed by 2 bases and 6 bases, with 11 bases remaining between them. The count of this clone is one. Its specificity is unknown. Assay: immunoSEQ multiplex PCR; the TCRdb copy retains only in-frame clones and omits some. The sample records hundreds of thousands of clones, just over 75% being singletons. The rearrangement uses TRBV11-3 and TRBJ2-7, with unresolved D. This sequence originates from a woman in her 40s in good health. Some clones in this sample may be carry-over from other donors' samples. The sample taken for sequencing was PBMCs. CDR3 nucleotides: TGTGCCAGCAGCTTACTCGGATTGGGCGAGCAGTACTTC. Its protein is CASSLLGLGEQYF.